The entry below describes one TCR beta chain. As yet, its antigen is unknown. These data belong to a study of cytomegalovirus exposure and HLA in healthy donors. Study results and limitations: Roughly uniform sequencing depth across donors was assumed, possibly incorrectly. In terms of immune exposure information, only CMV serostatus was available. The authors listed some 160 TCR beta chains as cytomegalovirus-associated.

CDR1 MNHNS and CDR2 SASEGT come from the germline V gene. V trimming: 3 bases; J trimming: 8 bases; junction bases outside the gene matches: 7. There are 15 residues in the CDR3. PCR primers comprised 60 Vbeta and 13 Jbeta primers. Sequencing was performed with immunoSEQ multiplex PCR; in TCRdb, only in-frame clones are kept and a portion is missing. The sample yields 180,000 or so clones, more than 75% seen once. The specimen was PBMCs. The genes are TRBV6-1 and TRBJ2-1; 10 positions match TRBD1. The clonotype originates from a woman aged 25 to 39 in good health and CMV-seropositive. The CDR3 spells CASSDRTGGNDEQFF. CDR3 sequence (DNA): TGTGCCAGCAGTGATCGGACAGGGGGTAACGATGAGCAGTTCTTC.